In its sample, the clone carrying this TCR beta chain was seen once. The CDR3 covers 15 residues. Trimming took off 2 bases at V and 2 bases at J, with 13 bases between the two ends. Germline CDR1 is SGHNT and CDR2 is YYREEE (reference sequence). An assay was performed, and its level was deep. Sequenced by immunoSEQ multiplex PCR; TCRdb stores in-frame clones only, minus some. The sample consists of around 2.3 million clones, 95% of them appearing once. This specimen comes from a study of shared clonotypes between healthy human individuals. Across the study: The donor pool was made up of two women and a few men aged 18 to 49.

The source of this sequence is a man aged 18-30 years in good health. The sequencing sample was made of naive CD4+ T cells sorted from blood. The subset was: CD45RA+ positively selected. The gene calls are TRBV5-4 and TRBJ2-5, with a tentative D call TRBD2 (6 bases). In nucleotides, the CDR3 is TGTGCCAGCAGCTTTGAGGGAGGAGCGCAAGAGACCCAGTACTTC. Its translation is CASSFEGGAQETQYF. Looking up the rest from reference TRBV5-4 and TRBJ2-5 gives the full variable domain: ETGVTQSPTHLIKTRGQQVTLRCSSQSGHNTVSWYQQALGQGPQFIFQYYREEENGRGNFPPRFSGLQFPNYSSELNVNALELDDSALYLCASSFEGGAQETQYFGPGTRLLVL.